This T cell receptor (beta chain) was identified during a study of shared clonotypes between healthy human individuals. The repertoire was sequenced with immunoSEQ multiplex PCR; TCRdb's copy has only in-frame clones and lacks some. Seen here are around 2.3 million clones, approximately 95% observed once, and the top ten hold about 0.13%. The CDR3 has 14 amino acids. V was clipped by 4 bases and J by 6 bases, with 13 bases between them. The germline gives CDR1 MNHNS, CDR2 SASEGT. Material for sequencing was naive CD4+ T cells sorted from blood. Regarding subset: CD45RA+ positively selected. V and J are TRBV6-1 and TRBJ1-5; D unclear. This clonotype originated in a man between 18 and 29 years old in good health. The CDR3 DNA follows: TGTGCCAGCAGTGCCACCGATCTGACTCAGCCCCAGCATTTT. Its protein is CASSATDLTQPQHF.